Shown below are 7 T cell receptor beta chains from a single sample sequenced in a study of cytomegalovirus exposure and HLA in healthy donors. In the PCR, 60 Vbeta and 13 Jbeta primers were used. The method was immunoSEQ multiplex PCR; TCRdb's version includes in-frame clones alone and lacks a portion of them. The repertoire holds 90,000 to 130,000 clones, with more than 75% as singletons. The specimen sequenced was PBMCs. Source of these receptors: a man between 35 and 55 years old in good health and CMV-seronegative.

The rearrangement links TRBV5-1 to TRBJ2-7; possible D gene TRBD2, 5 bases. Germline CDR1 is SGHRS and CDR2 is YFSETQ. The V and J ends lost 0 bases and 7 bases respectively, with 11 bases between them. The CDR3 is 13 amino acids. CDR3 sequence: CASSLVGGMEQYF. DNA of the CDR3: TGCGCCAGCAGCTTGGTTGGAGGAATGGAGCAGTACTTC. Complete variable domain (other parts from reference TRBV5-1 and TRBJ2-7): KAGVTQTPRYLIKTRGQQVTLSCSPISGHRSVSWYQQTPGQGLQFLFEYFSETQRNKGNFPGRFSGRQFSNSRSEMNVSTLELGDSALYLCASSLVGGMEQYFGPGTRLTVT.

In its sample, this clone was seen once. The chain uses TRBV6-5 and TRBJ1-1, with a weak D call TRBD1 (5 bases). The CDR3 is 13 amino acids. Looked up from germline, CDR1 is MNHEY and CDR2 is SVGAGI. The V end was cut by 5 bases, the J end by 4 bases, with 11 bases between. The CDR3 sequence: CASSLNGGTEAFF. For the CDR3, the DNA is TGTGCCAGCAGTCTTAACGGGGGCACTGAAGCTTTCTTT.

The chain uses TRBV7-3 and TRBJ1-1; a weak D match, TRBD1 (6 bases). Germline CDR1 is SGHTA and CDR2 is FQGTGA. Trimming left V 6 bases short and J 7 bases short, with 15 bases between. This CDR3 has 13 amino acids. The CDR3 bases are TGTGCCAGCAGGGAAACAGGGAACGGTGAAGCTTTCTTT. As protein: CASRETGNGEAFF.

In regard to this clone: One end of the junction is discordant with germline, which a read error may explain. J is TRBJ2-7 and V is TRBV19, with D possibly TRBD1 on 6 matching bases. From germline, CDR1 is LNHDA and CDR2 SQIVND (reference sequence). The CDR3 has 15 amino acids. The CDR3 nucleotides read TGTGCCGGTAGCCGTGACAGGCTCTTGACCTACGAGCAGTACTTC. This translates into CAGSRDRLLTYEQYF.

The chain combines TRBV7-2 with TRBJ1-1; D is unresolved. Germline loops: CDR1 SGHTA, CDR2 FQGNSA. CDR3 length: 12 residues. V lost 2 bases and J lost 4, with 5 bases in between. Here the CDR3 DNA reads TGTGCCAGCAGCTTACAGTTCACTGAAGCTTTCTTT. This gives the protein CASSLQFTEAFF. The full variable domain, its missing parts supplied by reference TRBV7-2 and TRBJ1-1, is GAGVSQSPSNKVTEKGKDVELRCDPISGHTALYWYRQSLGQGLEFLIYFQGNSAPDKSGLPSDRFSAERTGGSVSTLTIQRTQQEDSAVYLCASSLQFTEAFFGQGTRLTVV.

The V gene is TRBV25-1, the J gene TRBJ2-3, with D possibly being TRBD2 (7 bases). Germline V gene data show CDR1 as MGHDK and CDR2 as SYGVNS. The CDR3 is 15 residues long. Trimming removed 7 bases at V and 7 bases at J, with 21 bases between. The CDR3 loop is CASKGWQGGGNTQYF. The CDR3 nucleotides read TGTGCCAGCAAAGGGTGGCAGGGAGGGGGGAATACGCAGTATTTT.

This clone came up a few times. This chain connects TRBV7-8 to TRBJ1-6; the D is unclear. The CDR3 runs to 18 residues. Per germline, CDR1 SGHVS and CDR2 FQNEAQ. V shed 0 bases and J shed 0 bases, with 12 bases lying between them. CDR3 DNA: TGTGCCAGCAGCTTAGCGCGTCCCAAGAGCTCCTATAATTCACCCCTCCACTTT. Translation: CASSLARPKSSYNSPLHF.